The source of this TCR beta chain is a study of control samples from healthy donors and cancer patients. The assay was immunoSEQ multiplex PCR, and TCRdb's table has in-frame clones only and misses some. This sample has around 30,000 clones, with approximately 91% found just once. The CDR3 sequence is 15 residues long. The germline CDR1 and CDR2 sequences are SNHLY and FYNNEI. With 8 bases clipped from V and 3 bases from J, the junction kept 6 bases outside the gene matches. The TCR comes from a man aged 50-59 years with lung cancer. The specimen sequenced was PBMCs. The V call is TRBV2, the J call TRBJ2-6; 8 bases agree with TRBD1. The CDR3 here is CASGTGLYGANVLTF. The DNA of the CDR3 is TGTGCCAGCGGGACAGGCTTGTATGGGGCCAACGTCCTGACTTTC.